What follows describes a single T cell receptor (beta chain). The protocol was immunoSEQ multiplex PCR, while the TCRdb copy is restricted to in-frame clones and leaves out a portion. The sample includes about 93,000 clones, roughly nine tenths of them seen just once. This sample was taken from a study of OX40 agonist ivuxolimab in advanced cancers. With V trimmed by 0 bases and J by 0 bases, 5 bases remained unmatched. Germline assignment: CDR1 SGDLS and CDR2 YYNGEE. The CDR3 covers 18 residues. The chain has TRBV9 and TRBJ2-6; 8 nucleotides line up with TRBD1. The sequences come from CD4+ or CD8+ T cells sorted from blood, collected in a trial of the OX40 agonist ivuxolimab. The receptor comes from an adult with an advanced solid tumor such as melanoma, head and neck, liver or kidney cancer. CDR3 nucleotide sequence: TGTGCCAGCAGCGTAGCTCGGGACAGGTCCTCTGGGGCCAACGTCCTGACTTTC. Protein sequence: CASSVARDRSSGANVLTF.